The 8 T cell receptor beta chains below were found in one sample sequenced in a study of blood T cell repertoires in COVID-19. Clones were read by immunoSEQ multiplex PCR, and TCRdb kept only the in-frame ones, dropping some. The sample contains around 200,000 clones, about 82% of which appear only once. The specimen sequenced was PBMCs or T cells enriched from blood (not recorded which). The receptors come from a man aged 35 to 55 with acute COVID-19.

This chain connects TRBV27 to TRBJ1-1; TRBD1 aligns across 8 bases. The junction had 4 bases not matched to a gene; V was cut back by 6 bases and J by 1 base. The CDR3 covers 14 residues. Germline V CDR1 and CDR2: MNHEY, SMNVEV (reference sequence). CDR3 loop: CASRQGGGNTEAFF. CDR3 DNA sequence: TGTGCCAGCAGACAGGGGGGAGGGAACACTGAAGCTTTCTTT.

The chain uses TRBV2 and TRBJ2-1; D perhaps matches TRBD2 (5 bases). Germline V gives CDR1 SNHLY, CDR2 FYNNEI. The CDR3 totals 15 residues. With 6 bases removed from V and 0 bases from J, the gap between germline ends came to 12 bases. The CDR3 DNA reads TGTGCCAGCAGGGGCTTAGCGAGCTCCTACAATGAGCAGTTCTTC. Its protein is CASRGLASSYNEQFF.

This chain links TRBV6-5 with TRBJ1-5, with D hard to call. Deletions cut 4 bases from V and 4 bases from J, with 8 bases between. CDR3 length equals 13 residues. The V gene's germline CDR1 is MNHEY and CDR2 SVGAGI. The CDR3 loop reads CASSFEGNQPQHF. CDR3 coding DNA: TGTGCCAGCAGTTTCGAGGGAAATCAGCCCCAGCATTTT.

V usage is TRBV27 and J usage is TRBJ1-5; a possible D gene is TRBD1 (6 bases). In germline, CDR1 is MNHEY, CDR2 SMNVEV (reference sequence). This CDR3 spans 16 amino acids. The V and J ends lost 5 bases and 1 base respectively, with 15 bases between them. The CDR3 loop is CASSPQGMLSNQPQHF. The CDR3 nucleotides read TGTGCCAGCAGTCCACAGGGAATGTTAAGCAATCAGCCCCAGCATTTT.

The chain carries TRBV7-9 and TRBJ1-1, with a possible D match to TRBD1 (5 bases). V lost 1 base to trimming and J lost 6 bases, with 9 bases between them. Looked up from germline, CDR1 is SEHNR and CDR2 is FQNEAQ (reference sequence). The CDR3 has 13 amino acids. The CDR3 loop reads CASSLGEGAEAFF. CDR3 nucleotides: TGTGCCAGCAGCTTAGGGGAAGGGGCTGAAGCTTTCTTT. The whole variable domain, remainder taken from reference TRBV7-9 and TRBJ1-1, is DTGVSQNPRHKITKRGQNVTFRCDPISEHNRLYWYRQTLGQGPEFLTYFQNEAQLEKSRLLSDRFSAERPKGSFSTLEIQRTEQGDSAMYLCASSLGEGAEAFFGQGTRLTVV.

The V gene is TRBV9, the J gene TRBJ1-2; no clear D gene. Germline CDR1 SGDLS, CDR2 YYNGEE. The length of the CDR3 is 15 residues. Trimming removed 0 bases from V and 8 bases from J, with 17 bases in between. In DNA, the CDR3 is TGTGCCAGCAGCGTAGAATCACAGATTAGTTACGGCTACACCTTC. Translating gives CASSVESQISYGYTF.

This clone was seen a single time. The V gene is TRBV25-1, the J gene TRBJ2-5; possibly TRBD2 for D (6 bases). This CDR3 has 13 residues. The germline V and J ends were trimmed by 6 bases and 5 bases, with 13 bases remaining between them. In germline, CDR1 is MGHDK, CDR2 SYGVNS. The CDR3 sequence is CASSSGGRETQYF. The CDR3 DNA is TGTGCCAGCAGCTCCGGGGGAAGGGAGACCCAGTACTTC.

This sequence joins TRBV5-1 and TRBJ2-3; TRBD2 matches 11 bases. The length of the CDR3 is 19 residues. V was clipped by 2 bases and J by 4 bases; unmatched bases: 15. Per germline, CDR1 SGHRS and CDR2 YFSETQ. CDR3 loop: CASSFPTSGIQRGADTQYF. Here the CDR3 DNA reads TGCGCCAGCAGCTTCCCGACTAGCGGGATCCAAAGGGGGGCAGATACGCAGTATTTT. Using reference TRBV5-1 and TRBJ2-3 for the parts outside the CDR3, the full variable domain is KAGVTQTPRYLIKTRGQQVTLSCSPISGHRSVSWYQQTPGQGLQFLFEYFSETQRNKGNFPGRFSGRQFSNSRSEMNVSTLELGDSALYLCASSFPTSGIQRGADTQYFGPGTRLTVL.